This T cell receptor beta chain derives from a study of blood T cells in healthy people across ages (dated by TCRdb to 2013 to 2016). For context, the study as a whole: In model experiments, template switching captured roughly one uniquely barcoded TCR beta cDNA molecule for every two T cells. Age-related changes in TCR beta repertoire diversity were measured in the study by deep sequencing normalized with unique cDNA molecular identifiers. Donors were grouped into four age groups: young (average roughly 17 years), middle-aged (39), aged (around 62) and long-lived (roughly 80). To avoid experimental bias, donors of different ages were randomly spread across the sequencing lanes. Using the same blood draw, the study looked at two additional independent replicas of 1 million unique cDNA reads for two donors, one aged 18 to 30 and the other aged 80 or older.

What the study reported, not specific to this receptor: Observed TCR beta diversity correlated strongly with the percentage of naive T cells measured by flow cytometry. Because donor CMV infection status was unknown, age-related changes in expanded clonotypes were potentially confounded. Since profiling was done on bulk unsorted PBMCs, naive and antigen-experienced compartments could not be conclusively compared. The long-lived group showed more naive CD4+ T cells, fewer expanded clones and increased TCR diversity than the aged group, suggesting age selection. Estimates of total diversity based on one million sequenced T cells were considered lower bounds and underestimates. Observed TCR beta diversity per million T cells fell roughly linearly with age, and a significant reduction was already apparent by age around 40.

CDR1 and CDR2, looked up from the germline V gene (reference sequence), are DFQATT and SNEGSKA. Spanning cysteine to phenylalanine, the CDR3 consists of 13 amino acids. Only the CDR3 portion is preserved as DNA: 39 bases, with reading frame beginning at the first base. Trimming at the junction amounts to 7 bases on V and 2 bases on J, and the germline ends lie 13 bases apart. A word on this clonotype: No antigen is known for it. Nothing much larger sits one base from this clone, and base qualities are not available.

The donors were some 39 Caucasian individuals from Russia, aged 6 to 90 years, who were systemically healthy. Ten milliliters of peripheral blood were drawn from each donor into EDTA-treated Vacutainer tubes. Ficoll-Paque density-gradient centrifugation was used to isolate PBMCs, with at least 7 million per sample. Trizol reagent was used to extract total RNA from PBMCs, with at least 5 micrograms per sample. Naive CD45RAhigh/CD27high T cell percentages were measured by flow cytometry on a PBMC aliquot from every donor. Receptor libraries were prepared by 5' RACE. Sequencing was carried out with an Illumina HiSeq 2500. The second PCR ran for about 7 to 11 cycles and used a J-beta primer mix along with a sample-barcoded 5' primer. A unique molecular identifier was introduced onto each TCR beta cDNA molecule by a template-switch 5' adaptor carrying 12 random nucleotides. Each sample yielded at least 3 million CDR3-containing paired-end reads. All of the RNA was converted into first-strand cDNA using the Mint cDNA synthesis kit, with a TRBC-specific oligonucleotide serving as the primer. Following uracil-DNA glycosylase treatment, a first 18-cycle PCR with universal primers M1SS and BC2_uni_R was performed on all cDNA. Turning to the authors' computational methods: Normalization of each sample was performed by random selection of 1 million high-quality reads, each carrying a distinct molecular identifier. Reads sharing molecular identifiers were discarded rather than binned into consensus sequences. MiTCR, run with a Q25 quality threshold and the strictest error-elimination algorithm, handled CDR3 identification, clonotype clustering and error correction. Lower-bound total TCR beta diversity was estimated with a nonparametric unseen species model using Euler transformation. The raw public data were reprocessed by TCRdb itself: fastp quality trimming at Q25, MiXCR clonotype calling, in-frame beta chains only. Every entry covers one CDR3 protein and lists the most common genes and DNA from its rows. TCRdb's processing, not the study's, gives the V and J calls here. Counted in this sample were about 1.4 million distinct CDR3 sequences; 55% to 75% of them appeared once. Of the sample, roughly 6.3% falls within the top ten clones.

The chain joins TRBV20-1 to TRBJ2-3; TRBD2 could be the D gene, as 6 bases match. Sequencing was carried out using blood. The receptor was derived from a man younger than 35 in good health. The CDR3: CSGEVSSTDTQYF. The nucleotide sequence reads TGCAGTGGGGAGGTATCATCCACAGATACGCAGTATTTT.